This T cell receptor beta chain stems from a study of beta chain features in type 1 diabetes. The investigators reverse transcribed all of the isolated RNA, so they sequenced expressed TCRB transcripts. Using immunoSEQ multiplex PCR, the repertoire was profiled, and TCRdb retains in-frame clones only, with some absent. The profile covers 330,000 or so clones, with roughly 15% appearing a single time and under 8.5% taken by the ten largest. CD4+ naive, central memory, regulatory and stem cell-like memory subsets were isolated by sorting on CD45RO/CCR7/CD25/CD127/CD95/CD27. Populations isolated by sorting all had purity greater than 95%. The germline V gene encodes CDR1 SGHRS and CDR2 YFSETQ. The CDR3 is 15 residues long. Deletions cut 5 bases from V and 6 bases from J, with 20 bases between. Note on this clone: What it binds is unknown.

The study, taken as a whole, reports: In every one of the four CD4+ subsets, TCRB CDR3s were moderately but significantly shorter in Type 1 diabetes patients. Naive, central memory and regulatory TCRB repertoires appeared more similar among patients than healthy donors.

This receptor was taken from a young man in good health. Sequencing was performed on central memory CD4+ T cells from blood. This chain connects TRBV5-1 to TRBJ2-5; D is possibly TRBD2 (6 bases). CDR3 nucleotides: TGCGCCAGCAGAGTTGATAGCGGTGAGTCGAAGACCCAGTACTTC. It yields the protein CASRVDSGESKTQYF.